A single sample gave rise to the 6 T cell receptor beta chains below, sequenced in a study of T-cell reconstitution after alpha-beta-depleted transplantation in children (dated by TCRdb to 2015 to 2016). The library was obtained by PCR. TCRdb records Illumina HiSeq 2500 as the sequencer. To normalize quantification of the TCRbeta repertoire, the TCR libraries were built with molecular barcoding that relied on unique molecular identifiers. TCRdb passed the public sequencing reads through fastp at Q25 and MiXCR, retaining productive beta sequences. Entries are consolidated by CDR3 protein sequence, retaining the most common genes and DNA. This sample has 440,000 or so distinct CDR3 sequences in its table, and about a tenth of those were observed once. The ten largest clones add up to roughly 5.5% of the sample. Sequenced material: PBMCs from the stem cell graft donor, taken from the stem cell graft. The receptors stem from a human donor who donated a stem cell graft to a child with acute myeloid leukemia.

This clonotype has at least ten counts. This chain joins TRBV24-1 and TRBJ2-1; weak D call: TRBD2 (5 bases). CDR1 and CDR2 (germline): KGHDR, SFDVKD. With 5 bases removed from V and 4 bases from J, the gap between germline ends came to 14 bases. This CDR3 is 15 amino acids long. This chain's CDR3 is CATSVGGSGYNEQFF. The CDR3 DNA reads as TGTGCCACCAGTGTTGGTGGGTCGGGGTACAATGAGCAGTTCTTC.

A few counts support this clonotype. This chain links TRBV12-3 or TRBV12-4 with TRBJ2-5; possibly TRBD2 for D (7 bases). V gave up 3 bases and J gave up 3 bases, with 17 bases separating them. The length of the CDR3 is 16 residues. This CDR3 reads CASSLDPRGGEETQYF. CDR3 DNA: TGTGCCAGCAGTTTGGACCCAAGGGGGGGAGAAGAGACCCAGTACTTC.

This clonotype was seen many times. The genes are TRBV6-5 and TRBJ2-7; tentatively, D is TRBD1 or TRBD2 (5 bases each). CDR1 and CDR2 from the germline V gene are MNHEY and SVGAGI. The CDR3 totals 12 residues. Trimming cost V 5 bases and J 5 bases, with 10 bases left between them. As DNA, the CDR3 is TGTGCCAGCAGTGCCTGGGGGAACGAGCAGTACTTC. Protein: CASSAWGNEQYF.

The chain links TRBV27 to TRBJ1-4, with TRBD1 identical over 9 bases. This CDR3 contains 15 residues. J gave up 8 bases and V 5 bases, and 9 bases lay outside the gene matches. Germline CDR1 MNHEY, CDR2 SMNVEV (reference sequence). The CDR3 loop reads CASSPGGTGLEKLFF. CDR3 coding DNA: TGTGCCAGCAGTCCGGGGGGGACAGGGTTGGAAAAACTGTTTTTT.

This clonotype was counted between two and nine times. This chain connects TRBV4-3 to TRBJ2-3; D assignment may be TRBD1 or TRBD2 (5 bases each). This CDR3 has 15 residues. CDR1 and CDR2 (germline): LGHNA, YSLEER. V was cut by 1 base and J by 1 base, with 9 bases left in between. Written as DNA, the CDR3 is TGCGCCAGCAGCCAAGGGCTGGGACGCACAGATACGCAGTATTTT. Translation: CASSQGLGRTDTQYF.

The CDR3 region has the DNA TGCAGTGCTAGAAAGTCCGGGCGAGGAGGCAATGAGCAGTTCTTC. Residues: CSARKSGRGGNEQFF. V gene TRBV20-1 combines with J gene TRBJ2-1; D is possibly TRBD2 (5 bases). With 2 bases removed from V and 6 bases from J, the gap between germline ends came to 17 bases. This CDR3 is 15 amino acids long. Germline V CDR1 and CDR2: DFQATT, SNEGSKA (reference sequence).